The text below deals with one T cell receptor (beta chain). This sample is drawn from a study of T cell responses to AZD1222 COVID-19 vaccine. The germline CDR1 and CDR2 sequences are SEHNR and FQNEAQ (reference sequence). The V end was cut by 3 bases, the J end by 3 bases, with 8 bases between. CDR3 length equals 13 residues. Assay used: immunoSEQ multiplex PCR; TCRdb lists only in-frame clones, some missing. This table holds around 130,000 clones, about 90% found once. This chain joins TRBV7-9 and TRBJ1-1, with D hard to call. The sample here was peripheral blood, taken on day 0 of AZD1222 vaccination. The receptor was isolated from an adult in good health. The CDR3 sequence: CASSLGEYTEAFF. The CDR3 nucleotides read TGTGCCAGCAGCTTGGGCGAGTACACTGAAGCTTTCTTT. Using reference TRBV7-9 and TRBJ1-1 for the parts outside the CDR3, the full variable domain is DTGVSQNPRHKITKRGQNVTFRCDPISEHNRLYWYRQTLGQGPEFLTYFQNEAQLEKSRLLSDRFSAERPKGSFSTLEIQRTEQGDSAMYLCASSLGEYTEAFFGQGTRLTVV.